This TCR beta chain originates from a study of blood T cell repertoires in COVID-19. Study in general: Nucleic acid was either cDNA or gDNA, and it came from T cells, B-cell-depleted T cells, or PBMCs.

Source study methods: Amplification from reference gene primers served as the basis for estimated nucleated cell counts. TCRdb's copy holds only in-frame clones and misses some; the assay was immunoSEQ multiplex PCR. That table supplies the V and J calls and clone size; D and trimming were determined from the DNA. Here the sample spans roughly 250,000 clones, approximately 83% being singletons. Germline CDR1 reads SGDLS; CDR2 reads YYNGEE. The CDR3 runs to 16 residues. V was cut by 0 bases and J by 2 bases, with 12 bases left in between. The sequenced sample was PBMCs or T cells enriched from blood (not recorded which). The sequence came from a woman between 35 and 50 years old with acute COVID-19. V is TRBV9 and J is TRBJ2-1; D perhaps matches TRBD2 (5 bases). For the CDR3, the DNA is TGTGCCAGCAGCGTAGAAGGTAGCGCTACCTACAATGAGCAGTTCTTC. Its protein product is CASSVEGSATYNEQFF.